This T cell receptor (beta chain) was sequenced during a study of shared clonotypes between healthy human individuals. On the study more broadly: Sampling drew on donors who were a couple of women and three men aged 18 to 49. Each donor's CD4 naive and CD4 memory cells filled three plates apiece, CD8 naive two, and CD8 memory one.

A single count supports this clone. Clones were read by immunoSEQ multiplex PCR, and TCRdb kept only the in-frame ones, dropping some. This table holds about 610,000 clones, approximately 96% found once. Positively selected for CCR7, the CD45RO-negative cells used as naive CD8 cells excluded terminally differentiated effector memory CD45RA+ cells. Every donor was a Caucasian adult from Nashville, Tennessee. CDR1 SQVTM and CDR2 ANQGSEA come from the germline V gene. The CDR3 has 13 amino acids. Sequenced material: naive CD8+ T cells sorted from blood. The chain is built from TRBV29-1 and TRBJ2-5, with TRBD2 as a possible D gene (6 bases). The DNA end is a closer match to TRBJ2-7, so the J assignment may be wrong. The sequence was collected from a woman in her thirties in good health. The CDR3 region is CSDRDLKSYEQYF. The DNA for the CDR3 is TGCAGCGACCGGGACTTAAAATCCTACGAGCAGTACTTC.